This TCR beta chain was sequenced in a study of cytomegalovirus exposure and HLA in healthy donors. Whole-study findings and limits: The authors excluded some V segments, including TRBV6-2 and TRBV6-3, as indistinguishable.

The CDR3 contains 17 residues. Trimming took 1 base from V and 0 from J, leaving 13 bases between them. CDR1 is LNHDA, CDR2 SQIVND, per germline (reference sequence). On this clone itself: The antigen is unknown.

The PCR ran on 60 Vbeta and 13 Jbeta primers. As handled by the study authors: Later reanalysis found 75 million to 100 million unique TCR beta chains, 10 million to 14 million of them shared. Produced via immunoSEQ multiplex PCR; TCRdb's table is partial and in-frame only. The DNA was the basis for D and trimming; V, J and clone size are from that table. The sample has approximately 91,000 clones, about two thirds seen once. Though probably carrying unrecorded immune exposures, donors were nominally healthy at sampling. The clonotype comes from a human donor in good health. Sequenced: PBMCs. The chain links TRBV19 to TRBJ2-1; D gene uncertain. The CDR3 spells CASSIVPPLGSYNEQFF. The CDR3 bases are TGTGCCAGTAGTATAGTTCCCCCCCTAGGCTCCTACAATGAGCAGTTCTTC. The entire variable domain, with the rest obtained from reference TRBV19 and TRBJ2-1, is as follows: DGGITQSPKYLFRKEGQNVTLSCEQNLNHDAMYWYRQDPGQGLRLIYYSQIVNDFQKGDIAEGYSVSREKKESFPLTVTSAQKNPTAFYLCASSIVPPLGSYNEQFFGPGTRLTVL.